Sequencing of this TCR beta chain was carried out in a study of CD8+ T cells in alopecia areata. Study-level information: Donors of skin were C3H/HeJ mice aged about 6-12 months with spontaneous alopecia, and recipients were roughly 7-11-week-old female C3H/HeJ mice.

Cutaneous lymph nodes were pooled and cells sorted by CD4, CD8alpha, NKG2D, NKG2ACE and more. This clone was recorded a few times. The gene symbols are mouse symbols. The CDR3 end falls 4 residues outside the read, so it is completed with the germline J gene. After isolation, RNA underwent reverse transcription to generate cDNA as the sequencing template. Clones were sequenced by immunoSEQ multiplex PCR, and TCRdb holds only the in-frame ones, with some missing. The sample lists around 300,000 clones, none appearing once, the ten largest making up 0.9% to 1.5%. Germline V CDR1 and CDR2: LGHNA, YNLKQL (reference sequence). After removal of 4 bases from V and 1 base from J, the junction contained 4 bases not matched to a gene. The CDR3 loop spans 15 amino acids.

This chain joins TRBV5 and TRBJ2-3; 8 bases are shared with TRBD2. Sequencing was performed on CD4+ T cells sorted from a lymph node. This TCR came from a C3H/HeJ mouse with alopecia areata. For this strain, the MHC haplotype corresponds to H2-k. The sequenced CDR3 bases are TGTGCCAGCAGCCGGGACTGGAGGGGTGCAGAA. It translates to CASSRDWRGAE. In full, the CDR3 is CASSRDWRGAETLYF.